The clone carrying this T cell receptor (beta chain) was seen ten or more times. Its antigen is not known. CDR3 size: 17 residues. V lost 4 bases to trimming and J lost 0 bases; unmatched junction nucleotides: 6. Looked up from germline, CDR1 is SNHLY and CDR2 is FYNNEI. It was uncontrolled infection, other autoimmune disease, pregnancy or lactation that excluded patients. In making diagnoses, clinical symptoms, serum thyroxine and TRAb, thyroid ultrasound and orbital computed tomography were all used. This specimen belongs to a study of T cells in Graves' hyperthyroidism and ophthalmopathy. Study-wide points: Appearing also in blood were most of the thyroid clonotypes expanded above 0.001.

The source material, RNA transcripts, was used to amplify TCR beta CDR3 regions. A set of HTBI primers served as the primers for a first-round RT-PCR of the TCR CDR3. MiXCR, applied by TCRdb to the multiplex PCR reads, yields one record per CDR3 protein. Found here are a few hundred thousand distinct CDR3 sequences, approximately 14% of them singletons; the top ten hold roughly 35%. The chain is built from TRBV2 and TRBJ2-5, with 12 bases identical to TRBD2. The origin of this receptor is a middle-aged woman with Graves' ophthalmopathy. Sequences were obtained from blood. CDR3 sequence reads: CASSGLAGVGYQETQYF. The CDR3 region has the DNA TGTGCCAGCAGTGGACTAGCGGGAGTAGGGTACCAAGAGACCCAGTACTTC.